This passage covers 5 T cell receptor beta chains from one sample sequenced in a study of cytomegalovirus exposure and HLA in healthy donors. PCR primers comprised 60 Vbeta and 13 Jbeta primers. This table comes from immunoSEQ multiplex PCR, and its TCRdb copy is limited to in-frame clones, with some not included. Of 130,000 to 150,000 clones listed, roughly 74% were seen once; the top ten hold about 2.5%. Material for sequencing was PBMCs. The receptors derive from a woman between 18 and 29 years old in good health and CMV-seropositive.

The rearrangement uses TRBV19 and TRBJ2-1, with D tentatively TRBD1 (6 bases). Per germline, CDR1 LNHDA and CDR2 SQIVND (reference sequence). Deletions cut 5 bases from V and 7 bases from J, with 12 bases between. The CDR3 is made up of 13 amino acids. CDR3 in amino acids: CASSLQGRNEQFF. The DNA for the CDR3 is TGTGCCAGTAGTCTTCAGGGGCGGAATGAGCAGTTCTTC.

CDR3 nucleotide sequence: TGTGCCAGCAGCCCGACTAGCGGGGGATCCTACAATGAGCAGTTCTTC. Residues: CASSPTSGGSYNEQFF. The genes are TRBV5-4 and TRBJ2-1; 12 bases are shared with TRBD2. V lost 4 bases and J lost 1; bases outside the gene matches: 3. CDR1 is SGHNT and CDR2 is YYREEE in the germline V gene (reference sequence). This CDR3 has 16 residues.

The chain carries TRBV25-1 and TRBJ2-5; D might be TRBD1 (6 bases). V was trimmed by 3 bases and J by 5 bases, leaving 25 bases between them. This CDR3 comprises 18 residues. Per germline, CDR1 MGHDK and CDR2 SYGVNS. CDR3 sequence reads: CASSDKSGVGKGKETQYF. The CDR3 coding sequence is TGTGCCAGCAGTGACAAATCAGGGGTGGGAAAGGGGAAGGAGACCCAGTACTTC.

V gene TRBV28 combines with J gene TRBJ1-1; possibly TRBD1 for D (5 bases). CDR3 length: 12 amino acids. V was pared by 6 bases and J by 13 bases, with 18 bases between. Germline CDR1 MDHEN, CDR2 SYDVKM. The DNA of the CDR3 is TGTGCCAGCAGAGGCGGGGCGCTGTGGGGTTTCTTT. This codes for CASRGGALWGFF.

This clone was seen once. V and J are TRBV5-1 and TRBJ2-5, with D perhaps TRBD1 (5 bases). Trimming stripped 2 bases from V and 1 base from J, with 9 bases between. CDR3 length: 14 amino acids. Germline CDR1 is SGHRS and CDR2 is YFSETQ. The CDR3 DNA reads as TGCGCCAGCAGCTTTGACAGACCCCAAGAGACCCAGTACTTC. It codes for CASSFDRPQETQYF.